Each of the 9 T cell receptor beta chains below was sequenced from the same sample in a study of T cells after yellow fever vaccination. TCRdb fed the 5' RACE reads into MiXCR, producing one record per CDR3 protein. The table lists some 350,000 distinct CDR3 sequences, approximately 10% of them singletons, with more than 15% in the top ten. The sample here was PBMCs, taken on the day of the first yellow fever vaccination. The receptors stem from a man aged 18 to 30 who received the YFV17D yellow fever vaccine.

This clonotype was detected ten times or more. The V gene is TRBV5-1, the J gene TRBJ2-1; tentative D call: TRBD1 (5 bases). Trimming took 3 bases from V and 9 from J, leaving 19 bases between them. There are 15 residues in the CDR3. Per germline, CDR1 SGHRS and CDR2 YFSETQ. In DNA form, the CDR3 reads TGCGCCAGCAGCTCGCCACAGGAGAATCGTATTGAGCAGTTCTTC. This encodes CASSSPQENRIEQFF.

This sequence joins TRBV6-2 or TRBV6-3 and TRBJ2-1; D is unresolved. The CDR3 loop spans 13 amino acids. Germline loops: CDR1 MNHEY, CDR2 SVGEGT. Trimming removed 2 bases from V and 7 bases from J, with 9 bases in between. The DNA of the CDR3 is TGTGCCAGCAGTTACACGGAAGCGAATGAGCAGTTCTTC. As protein: CASSYTEANEQFF.

The chain combines TRBV30 with TRBJ2-1; the D is unclear. Trimming left V 3 bases short and J 8 bases short, with 5 bases between. This CDR3 region has 10 residues. Germline V gene lookup returns CDR1 GTSNPN and CDR2 SVGIG (reference sequence). The CDR3 sequence: CAWRVDEQFF. The CDR3 DNA is TGTGCCTGGAGGGTGGATGAGCAGTTCTTC.

The CDR3 protein is CASRALGMTDTQYF. As DNA, the CDR3 is TGCGCCAGCAGGGCCCTCGGAATGACAGATACGCAGTATTTT. J is TRBJ2-3 and V is TRBV10-2; D uncertain. Trimming took 6 bases from V and 3 from J, leaving 13 bases between them. This CDR3 contains 14 residues. CDR1 is WSHSY, CDR2 SAAADI, per germline.

This clonotype was seen more than once but under ten times. The V and J genes are TRBV5-1 and TRBJ1-2; a weak D match, TRBD1 (6 bases). Between the trimmed V and J ends, which lost 6 bases and 0 bases, there was a span of 12 bases. Germline V gene data show CDR1 as SGHRS and CDR2 as YFSETQ. CDR3 length: 14 residues. This chain's CDR3 is CASTQDSPNYGYTF. In nucleotides, the CDR3 is TGCGCCAGCACCCAGGACAGCCCTAACTATGGCTACACCTTC.

This clonotype was found a few times. V gene TRBV9 combines with J gene TRBJ2-4, with D hard to call. Trimming removed 4 bases at V and 8 bases at J, with 13 bases between. Per the germline V gene, CDR1 is SGDLS and CDR2 is YYNGEE. The CDR3 consists of 13 residues. The CDR3 nucleotides are TGTGCCAGCAGCTCAATAACGGGCCACATTCAGTACTTC. Encoded protein: CASSSITGHIQYF.

V and J are TRBV5-1 and TRBJ2-7; D gene uncertain. V shed 4 bases and J shed 3 bases, with 11 bases lying between them. CDR1 is SGHRS, CDR2 YFSETQ, per germline. CDR3 size: 13 residues. This CDR3 reads CASSLDTGYEQYV. CDR3 sequence (DNA): TGCGCCAGCAGCCTCGACACCGGCTACGAGCAGTACGTC.

This clonotype was found a few times. The chain combines TRBV9 with TRBJ2-1; 7 bases match TRBD2. CDR3 length equals 16 residues. The ends lost 4 bases at V and 6 bases at J; junction bases unmatched: 13. CDR1 and CDR2 (germline): SGDLS, YYNGEE. This CDR3 reads CASSSLGLGGGNEQFF. The DNA for the CDR3 is TGTGCCAGCAGCTCCTTAGGACTGGGGGGGGGCAATGAGCAGTTCTTC.

The sample holds a few counts of this clonotype. V and J are TRBV4-3 and TRBJ1-2; 8 bases line up with TRBD1. Germline CDR1 and CDR2: LGHNA and YSLEER. The CDR3 covers 13 residues. V lost 5 bases and J lost 6; bases outside the gene matches: 5. The CDR3 reads CASSSRTGNGYTF. DNA of the CDR3: TGCGCCAGCAGCTCCCGGACAGGGAATGGCTACACCTTC.